The 2 T cell receptor beta chains below all came from one sample that was sequenced in a study of blood T cell repertoires in COVID-19. Sequenced by immunoSEQ multiplex PCR; TCRdb stores in-frame clones only, minus some. This sample carries 280,000 or so clones, nearly 90% of them seen once, and the ten largest clones take approximately 8.8%. The sample was peripheral blood. The source of these receptors is a man between 18 and 29 years old with active or convalescent COVID-19.

J is TRBJ1-5 and V is TRBV21-1. TRBV21-1 is designated a pseudogene. The CDR3 is 21 amino acids. The CDR3 is CASSKENLGTWEERSNQPQHF. DNA for the CDR3: TGTGCCAGCAGCAAGGAGAACCTCGGGACGTGGGAGGAGAGGAGCAATCAGCCCCAGCATTTT.

The chain recombines TRBV9 with TRBJ1-3; D call uncertain. This CDR3 contains 12 residues. The V gene's germline CDR1 is SGDLS and CDR2 YYNGEE. V was shortened by 4 bases and J by 4 bases, with 6 bases between the two germline ends. The CDR3 coding sequence is TGTGCCAGCAGCAGCGGGGGAAACACCATATATTTT. This translates into CASSSGGNTIYF.